Shown below are 32 T cell receptor beta chains from a single sample sequenced in a study of PD-1 blockade in classical Hodgkin lymphoma. The time point was: cycle 4 day 1 (C4D1), after 6 weeks of nivolumab. Relapse after autologous stem cell transplantation occurred in every patient, and brentuximab vedotin exposure varied. The method was immunoSEQ multiplex PCR; TCRdb's version includes in-frame clones alone and lacks a portion of them. This sample carries some 90,000 clones, 83% of them seen once, and the ten largest clones take around 15%. The specimen comprised peripheral blood mononuclear cells (PBMCs), sampled before the fourth cycle of nivolumab. The receptor set was obtained from a human donor with classical Hodgkin lymphoma.

The chain uses TRBV5-1 and TRBJ2-7; D is unclear. V was clipped by 2 bases and J by 4 bases, with 16 bases between them. Per the germline V gene, CDR1 is SGHRS and CDR2 is YFSETQ. The CDR3 consists of 15 residues. CDR3 residues: CASSFGPSEKYEQYF. The DNA for the CDR3 is TGCGCCAGCAGCTTCGGGCCGAGCGAGAAGTACGAGCAGTACTTC.

This chain joins TRBV4-2 and TRBJ2-3; D may be TRBD1 (5 bases). Germline assignment: CDR1 LGHNA and CDR2 YNFKEQ. Trimming cost V 5 bases and J 1 base, with 16 bases left between them. The CDR3 length is 16 residues. CDR3 residues: CASSRGQRQGTDTQYF. The CDR3 nucleotides are TGTGCCAGCAGCAGGGGCCAGCGACAAGGCACAGATACGCAGTATTTT.

The chain employs TRBV11-2 and TRBJ2-7; 10 bases match TRBD2. The CDR3 consists of 16 residues. Germline CDR1 reads SGHAT; CDR2 reads FQNNGV. Trimming took 6 bases from V and 4 from J; bases not matched to a gene: 12. CDR3 in DNA: TGTGCCAGCAGTCAACCGAGTAGCGGGAGGAAGTACGAGCAGTACTTC. Its translation: CASSQPSSGRKYEQYF.

The chain employs TRBV5-1 and TRBJ2-1; 7 nucleotides agree with TRBD2. The V gene's germline CDR1 is SGHRS and CDR2 YFSETQ. V was clipped by 4 bases and J by 8 bases; unmatched bases: 15. The length of the CDR3 is 16 residues. Written as DNA, the CDR3 is TGCGCCAGCAGCGGGAGGGCCTCAGGGCGGGCGGATGAGCAGTTCTTC. Translated, it gives CASSGRASGRADEQFF.

The chain joins TRBV28 to TRBJ2-2; 9 nucleotides line up with TRBD2. V lost 1 base, J lost 3 bases, and 15 bases stayed unmatched. CDR1 and CDR2 (germline): MDHEN, SYDVKM. The CDR3 runs to 20 residues. The chain's CDR3 is CASSLSLRPRAGGYTGELFF. The CDR3 DNA reads TGTGCCAGCAGTTTATCCCTAAGGCCCAGGGCGGGAGGGTACACCGGGGAGCTGTTTTTT. Supplemented by reference TRBV28 and TRBJ2-2, the full variable domain reads DVKVTQSSRYLVKRTGEKVFLECVQDMDHENMFWYRQDPGLGLRLIYFSYDVKMKEKGDIPEGYSVSREKKERFSLILESASTNQTSMYLCASSLSLRPRAGGYTGELFFGEGSRLTVL.

The chain couples TRBV7-2 to TRBJ1-4; D uncertain. Germline V gene data show CDR1 as SGHTA and CDR2 as FQGNSA. V was cut by 5 bases and J by 7 bases, with 14 bases left in between. The length of the CDR3 is 14 residues. The CDR3 bases are TGTGCCAGCAGCGTCCGCCGCGGCGGTGAAAAACTGTTTTTT. Its protein product is CASSVRRGGEKLFF.

This sequence joins TRBV4-2 and TRBJ1-1; 10 bases are shared with TRBD1. The CDR3 totals 15 residues. The V segment lost 0 bases and the J segment 10 bases; nucleotides outside the gene matches: 8. Germline values: CDR1 LGHNA, CDR2 YNFKEQ. The CDR3 sequence is CASSQDYPTGGRAFF. The CDR3 nucleotides read TGTGCCAGCAGCCAAGACTACCCGACAGGGGGCAGAGCTTTCTTT.

The gene calls are TRBV4-2 and TRBJ2-2; perhaps TRBD1 as D (5 bases). V was cut by 5 bases and J by 4 bases, with 14 bases left in between. Germline CDR1 reads LGHNA; CDR2 reads YNFKEQ. The length of the CDR3 is 15 residues. DNA of the CDR3: TGTGCCAGCAGCTCCCAATCACAGGTCACCGGGGAGCTGTTTTTT. This encodes CASSSQSQVTGELFF.

This clone appeared once. Here the CDR3 DNA reads TGTGCCAGCAGCTCACAGGGGTACTATGGCTACACCTTC. Encoded protein: CASSSQGYYGYTF. The chain couples TRBV5-4 to TRBJ1-2; the match to TRBD1 covers 7 bases. The CDR3 consists of 13 residues. Germline lookup yields CDR1 SGHNT and CDR2 YYREEE (reference sequence). The J segment lost 3 bases and the V segment lost 3 bases, leaving 2 bases of the junction unmatched.

This chain joins TRBV6-6 and TRBJ1-4; TRBD1 aligns across 11 bases. The ends lost 5 bases at V and 1 base at J; junction bases unmatched: 3. Per germline, CDR1 MNHNY and CDR2 SVGAGI (reference sequence). The CDR3 has 16 amino acids. The CDR3 loop is CASSTDRGQTNEKLFF. The CDR3 DNA sequence: TGTGCCAGCAGTACGGACAGGGGGCAAACTAATGAAAAACTGTTTTTT.

J is TRBJ2-3 and V is TRBV7-2; D gene uncertain. Germline V gene lookup returns CDR1 SGHTA and CDR2 FQGNSA. The V end was cut by 6 bases, the J end by 6 bases, with 7 bases between. This CDR3 comprises 11 residues. CDR3 bases: TGTGCCAGCAGTTCCCTTGATACGCAGTATTTT. It translates to CASSSLDTQYF. The entire variable domain, with the rest obtained from reference TRBV7-2 and TRBJ2-3, is as follows: GAGVSQSPSNKVTEKGKDVELRCDPISGHTALYWYRQSLGQGLEFLIYFQGNSAPDKSGLPSDRFSAERTGGSVSTLTIQRTQQEDSAVYLCASSSLDTQYFGPGTRLTVL.

Remarks on this clone: At one boundary the junction diverges from the germline segment, which might be a read error. The chain has TRBV7-6 and TRBJ2-1, with unresolved D. Germline V gene sequence: CDR1 SGHVS, CDR2 FNYEAQ. The CDR3 loop spans 14 amino acids. The DNA for the CDR3 is TGTGCCAGCAGTTCAGCCCTATCCTTCAATGAGCAGTTCTTC. It specifies CASSSALSFNEQFF.

The V and J genes are TRBV6-1 and TRBJ2-7; either TRBD1 or TRBD2 may fit D (5 bases each). This CDR3 has 14 amino acids. V lost 6 bases, J lost 7 bases, and 19 bases lay in between. The germline gives CDR1 MNHNS, CDR2 SASEGT. The CDR3 sequence is CASRKLDSAGEQYF. The CDR3 coding sequence is TGTGCCAGCAGAAAACTCGACAGCGCGGGTGAGCAGTACTTC.

CDR3 sequence reads: CASSVGTQSSGANVLTF. In DNA form, the CDR3 reads TGTGCCAGCAGCGTTGGTACACAATCTTCTGGGGCCAACGTCCTGACTTTC. The gene calls are TRBV9 and TRBJ2-6; D not resolved. This CDR3 has 17 amino acids. Per the germline V gene, CDR1 is SGDLS and CDR2 is YYNGEE. Trimming stripped 2 bases from V and 1 base from J, with 13 bases between.

This clone was seen a handful of times. The chain couples TRBV10-3 to TRBJ2-1; perhaps TRBD1 as D (5 bases). CDR1 and CDR2 from the germline V gene are ENHRY and SYGVKD. The CDR3 length is 12 residues. Trimming shortened V by 2 bases and J by 9 bases, and 8 bases separated the two germline ends. The CDR3 coding sequence is TGTGCCATCAGTGAGACAGGTTTTGAGCAGTTCTTC. Translation gives CAISETGFEQFF.

This clone was observed a few times. The chain couples TRBV5-1 to TRBJ2-7; 11 nucleotides line up with TRBD2. Germline V gene lookup returns CDR1 SGHRS and CDR2 YFSETQ. The CDR3 extends over 15 amino acids. V trimming: 7 bases; J trimming: 6 bases; junction bases outside the gene matches: 12. CDR3 sequence reads: CASGPLASGRLEQYF. The CDR3 DNA is TGCGCCAGCGGACCCTTGGCTAGCGGGAGGCTCGAGCAGTACTTC.

This chain joins TRBV14 and TRBJ2-3; D uncertain. Germline loops: CDR1 SGHDN, CDR2 FVKESK. CDR3 size: 14 residues. V was shortened by 4 bases and J by 5 bases, with 13 bases between the two germline ends. CDR3 sequence: CASSPRQTRDTQYF. As DNA, the CDR3 is TGTGCCAGCAGCCCGCGACAAACCAGAGATACGCAGTATTTT.

The gene calls are TRBV7-8 and TRBJ1-5; TRBD1 might be the D (6 bases). The CDR3 is 15 residues long. V lost 4 bases to trimming and J lost 5 bases, with 15 bases between them. Germline values: CDR1 SGHVS, CDR2 FQNEAQ. The CDR3 spells CASSSPTGNDQPQHF. The CDR3 DNA sequence: TGTGCCAGCAGCTCCCCAACAGGGAACGATCAGCCCCAGCATTTT. The full variable domain, with the rest looked up from reference TRBV7-8 and TRBJ1-5, is GAGVSQSPRYKVAKRGQDVALRCDPISGHVSLFWYQQALGQGPEFLTYFQNEAQLDKSGLPSDRFFAERPEGSVSTLKIQRTQQEDSAVYLCASSSPTGNDQPQHFGDGTRLSIL.

V usage is TRBV5-1 and J usage is TRBJ2-3; 11 bases are shared with TRBD2. The V gene's germline CDR1 is SGHRS and CDR2 YFSETQ. The CDR3 sequence is 18 residues long. Losses at the gene ends were 4 bases for V and 1 base for J; bases not matched to a gene: 11. CDR3 region: CASSHETLAGGGTDTQYF. The CDR3 bases are TGCGCCAGCAGCCATGAAACCCTAGCGGGAGGAGGCACAGATACGCAGTATTTT.

The chain is built from TRBV18 and TRBJ2-7, with D possibly being TRBD2 (6 bases). Trimming pared 3 bases from V and 3 bases from J, leaving 15 bases between. The V gene's germline CDR1 is KGHSH and CDR2 LQKENI. The CDR3 totals 15 residues. CDR3 nucleotides: TGTGCCAGCTCACCCGGCGGGACTTTACACTACGAGCAGTACTTC. Its translation is CASSPGGTLHYEQYF.

This clone was found once. This rearrangement joins TRBV27 to TRBJ2-5, with TRBD2 identical over 12 bases. V dropped 6 bases and J dropped 5; count of bases not matched to a gene: 7. This CDR3 is built from 15 residues. Per germline, CDR1 MNHEY and CDR2 SMNVEV (reference sequence). The CDR3 sequence is CASRLRLAGAETQYF. The CDR3, as DNA: TGTGCCAGCAGACTCAGACTAGCGGGAGCGGAGACCCAGTACTTC.

The chain recombines TRBV29-1 with TRBJ2-3; 8 bases line up with TRBD1. The CDR3 runs 14 residues. The germline V gene encodes CDR1 SQVTM and CDR2 ANQGSEA. V dropped 7 bases and J dropped 3; count of bases not matched to a gene: 9. CDR3 in DNA: TGCAGCGCCCGACAGGGGACAGCAACAGATACGCAGTATTTT. Translating it yields CSARQGTATDTQYF.

V usage is TRBV9 and J usage is TRBJ1-3, with D maybe TRBD1 (5 bases). Trimming left V 0 bases short and J 6 bases short, with 13 bases between. Germline assignment: CDR1 SGDLS and CDR2 YYNGEE. The CDR3 covers 15 residues. CDR3 protein: CASSVGGAGLNTIYF. The CDR3 DNA reads as TGTGCCAGCAGCGTAGGAGGGGCCGGGTTAAACACCATATATTTT.

The CDR3 here is CASSLRLAGGGGSDTQYF. The CDR3 bases are TGTGCCAGCAGCTTGAGATTAGCGGGAGGTGGTGGATCAGATACGCAGTATTTT. The chain carries TRBV5-6 and TRBJ2-3, with 10 nucleotides matching TRBD2. CDR3 length equals 18 residues. Germline V gene lookup returns CDR1 SGHDT and CDR2 YYEEEE. The ends lost 1 base at V and 4 bases at J; junction bases unmatched: 12.

V usage is TRBV19 and J usage is TRBJ1-5; 7 bases fit TRBD1. This CDR3 has 16 amino acids. V was clipped by 4 bases and J by 2 bases; unmatched bases: 8. Germline loops: CDR1 LNHDA, CDR2 SQIVND (reference sequence). The CDR3 loop is CASSRNTGTGNQPQHF. The CDR3 DNA follows: TGTGCCAGTAGTAGAAATACCGGGACAGGCAATCAGCCCCAGCATTTT.

The gene calls are TRBV4-1 and TRBJ1-2; D ambiguous. The CDR3 is made up of 16 amino acids. V was cut by 0 bases and J by 1 base, with 12 bases left in between. Per germline, CDR1 MGHRA and CDR2 YSYEKL. CDR3 protein: CASSQEGGGNNYGYTF. In nucleotides, the CDR3 is TGCGCCAGCAGCCAAGAGGGAGGTGGGAATAACTATGGCTACACCTTC.

J is TRBJ2-5 and V is TRBV29-1; D is possibly TRBD2 (6 bases). The tail of the sequence fits TRBJ2-7 better, so the J call may be wrong. The CDR3 sequence is 14 residues long. Germline CDR1 and CDR2: SQVTM and ANQGSEA. This CDR3 is CSVLRDGGNYEQYF. The CDR3 coding sequence is TGCAGCGTACTGCGGGACGGAGGAAACTACGAGCAGTACTTC.

This chain uses TRBV10-3 with TRBJ2-1; 9 nucleotides agree with TRBD2. In germline, CDR1 is ENHRY, CDR2 SYGVKD. This CDR3 contains 16 residues. V was clipped by 6 bases and J by 5 bases; unmatched bases: 11. The CDR3 DNA follows: TGTGCCATCAGCGCGGCGGGGCTAGCGGGAAACAATGAGCAGTTCTTC. Translating it yields CAISAAGLAGNNEQFF.

The chain links TRBV7-9 to TRBJ1-2; D is undetermined. In germline, CDR1 is SEHNR, CDR2 FQNEAQ (reference sequence). This CDR3 has 12 amino acids. V gave up 5 bases and J gave up 7 bases, with 11 bases separating them. Here the CDR3 DNA reads TGTGCCAGCAGCCCGCCCCAAGGTGGCTACACCTTC. The encoded protein is CASSPPQGGYTF.

V usage is TRBV6-1 and J usage is TRBJ2-3, with a possible D match to TRBD2 (6 bases). This CDR3 spans 17 amino acids. V was pared by 1 base and J by 2 bases, with 16 bases between. Germline-derived CDR1 and CDR2 are MNHNS and SASEGT. CDR3 residues: CASSEGVSGTFTDTQYF. CDR3 DNA: TGTGCCAGCAGTGAAGGGGTTAGCGGTACATTCACAGATACGCAGTATTTT.

This clone was detected only a few times. The chain has TRBV7-6 and TRBJ2-2; D possibly corresponds to TRBD2 (6 bases). The CDR3 spans 16 residues. Germline loops: CDR1 SGHVS, CDR2 FNYEAQ. Trimming took off 1 base at V and 0 bases at J, with 9 bases between the two ends. In DNA, the CDR3 is TGTGCCAGCAGCTTAGTTAGCGGAACGAACACCGGGGAGCTGTTTTTT. Translating it yields CASSLVSGTNTGELFF.

The chain recombines TRBV9 with TRBJ2-2; TRBD2 matches at 12 bases. The CDR3 length is 20 residues. V trimming: 0 bases; J trimming: 5 bases; junction bases outside the gene matches: 14. CDR1 is SGDLS and CDR2 is YYNGEE in the germline V gene. CDR3 bases: TGTGCCAGCAGCGTAGTTGGGCTAGCGGGAGGGCCGAAGGGAACCGGGGAGCTGTTTTTT. Translating it yields CASSVVGLAGGPKGTGELFF.